This T cell receptor (beta chain) was obtained from a study of cytomegalovirus exposure and HLA in healthy donors. Study findings and constraints: TRBV6-2, TRBV6-3 and some other V segments were unresolvable in 87-base-pair reads. Further analysis was carried out later, and it showed several of the most significant clusters appearing linked to common viral pathogens. Among TCR beta chains, those listed as cytomegalovirus-associated numbered 164. Roughly uniform sequencing depth across donors was assumed, possibly incorrectly.

Comments on this clone: As yet, its antigen is unknown.

PCR used 60 Vbeta primers and 13 Jbeta primers. Generated by immunoSEQ multiplex PCR, the TCRdb table keeps only in-frame clones and is missing some. The table records 120,000 or so clones, 75% to 90% of them present only once. The CDR3 runs 14 residues. CDR1 ENHRY and CDR2 SYGVKD come from the germline V gene. The V gene lost 3 bases and the J gene lost 6 bases, with 14 bases spanning the gap. The source is a man aged 25 to 45 in good health and CMV-seropositive. Sequenced input: PBMCs. V usage is TRBV10-3 and J usage is TRBJ1-2, with TRBD1 as a possible D gene (6 bases). Written as DNA, the CDR3 is TGTGCCATCAGTGACCCAACCGGGACACATGGCTACACCTTC. As protein: CAISDPTGTHGYTF.